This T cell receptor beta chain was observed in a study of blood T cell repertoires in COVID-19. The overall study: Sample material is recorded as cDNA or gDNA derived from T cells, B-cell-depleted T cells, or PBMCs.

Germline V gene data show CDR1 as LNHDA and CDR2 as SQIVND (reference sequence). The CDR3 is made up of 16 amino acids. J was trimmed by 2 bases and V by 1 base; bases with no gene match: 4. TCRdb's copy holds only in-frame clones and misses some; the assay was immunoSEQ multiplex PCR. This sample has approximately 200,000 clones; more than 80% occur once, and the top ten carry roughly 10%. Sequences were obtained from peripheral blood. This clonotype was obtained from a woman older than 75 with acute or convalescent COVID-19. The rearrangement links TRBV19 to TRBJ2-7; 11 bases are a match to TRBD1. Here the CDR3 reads CASSIGGQGGPYEQYF. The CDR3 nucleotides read TGTGCCAGTAGTATAGGGGGACAGGGGGGTCCCTACGAGCAGTACTTC.